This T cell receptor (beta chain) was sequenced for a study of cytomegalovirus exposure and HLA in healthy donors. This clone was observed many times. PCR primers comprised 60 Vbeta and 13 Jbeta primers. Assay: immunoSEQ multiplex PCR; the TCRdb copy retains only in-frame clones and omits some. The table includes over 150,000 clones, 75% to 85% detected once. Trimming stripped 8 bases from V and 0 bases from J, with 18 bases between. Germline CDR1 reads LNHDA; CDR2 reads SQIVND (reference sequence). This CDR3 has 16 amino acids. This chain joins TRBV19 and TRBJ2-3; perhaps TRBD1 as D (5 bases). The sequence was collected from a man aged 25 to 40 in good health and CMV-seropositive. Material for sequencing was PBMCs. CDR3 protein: CASSFAQGVSTDTQYF. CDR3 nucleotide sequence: TGTGCCAGTTCATTTGCGCAGGGTGTCAGCACAGATACGCAGTATTTT.